The following is a T cell receptor (beta chain) sequence with its context. Its target is unknown. This sample was included in a study of siplizumab effects on memory and regulatory T cells. Findings of the study overall: Unstimulated subsets accounted for the mapping of only a minor share of the clones that were alloreactive. Naive T cells were seemingly more diverse than memory cells, and major contributions to the alloresponse seemed to be made by them.

The CDR3 is 12 amino acids. V was trimmed by 6 bases and J by 9 bases, leaving 14 bases between them. The germline CDR1 and CDR2 sequences are MNHEY and SVGAGI. Using immunoSEQ multiplex PCR, the repertoire was profiled, and TCRdb retains in-frame clones only, with some absent. This sample has 100,000 or so clones, with 75% to 95% found just once. V gene TRBV6-5 combines with J gene TRBJ1-1; maybe TRBD1 (6 bases). The TCR originated in a human donor in good health. Some clones in this sample may be carry-over from other donors' samples. The specimen was CD4+ T cells sorted from blood. The CDR3 DNA reads as TGTGCCAGCAGACTACCGGACAGTCAAGCTTTCTTT. Translated, it gives CASRLPDSQAFF.